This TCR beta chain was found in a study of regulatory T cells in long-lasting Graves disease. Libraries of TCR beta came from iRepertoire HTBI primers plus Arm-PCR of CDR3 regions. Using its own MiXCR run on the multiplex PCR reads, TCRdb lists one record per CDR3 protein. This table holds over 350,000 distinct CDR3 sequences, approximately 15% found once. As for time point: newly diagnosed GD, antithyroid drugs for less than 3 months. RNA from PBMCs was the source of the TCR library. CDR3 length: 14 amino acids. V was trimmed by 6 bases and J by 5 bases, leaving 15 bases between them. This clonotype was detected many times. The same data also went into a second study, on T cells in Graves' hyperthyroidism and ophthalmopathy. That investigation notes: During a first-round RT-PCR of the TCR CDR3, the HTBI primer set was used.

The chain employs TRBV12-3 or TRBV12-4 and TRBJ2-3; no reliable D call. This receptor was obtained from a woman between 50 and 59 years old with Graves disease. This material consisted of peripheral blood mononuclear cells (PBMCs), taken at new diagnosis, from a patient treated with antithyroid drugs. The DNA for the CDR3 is TGTGCCAGCAGACCTTTTAGGTTGGGAGATACGCAGTATTTT. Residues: CASRPFRLGDTQYF.